This TCR beta chain is from a study of T cell responses to AZD1222 COVID-19 vaccine. Findings of the study overall: Following two doses of AZD1222, Spike-specific TCR breadth and depth rose. Scientists sampled the repertoires only once the peak T cell response had passed. Most donors were white British and more were female, and clonal diversity was possibly underestimated.

The protocol was immunoSEQ multiplex PCR, while the TCRdb copy is restricted to in-frame clones and leaves out a portion. Counted here are roughly 150,000 clones, more than 75% occurring once; the ten biggest clones make up approximately 5.3%. For this clone: What it binds is not known.

Germline lookup yields CDR1 LNHDA and CDR2 SQIVND (reference sequence). The CDR3 is made up of 16 amino acids. Trimming cost V 1 base and J 1 base, with 11 bases left between them. Sequencing used peripheral blood, obtained on day 0 of AZD1222 vaccination. The gene calls are TRBV19 and TRBJ1-5; D remains unclear. The sequence came from an adult in good health. The CDR3 loop is CASSIATVYSNQPQHF. The DNA for the CDR3 is TGTGCCAGTAGTATAGCGACCGTTTACAGCAATCAGCCCCAGCATTTT.